This TCR beta chain originates from a study of T-cell reconstitution after alpha-beta-depleted transplantation in children. Study observations and caveats: T-cell counts and diversity at one year post-transplant came mainly from newly produced T cells. For some patients, TCRbeta diversity was high at day 60 because of recipient T cells and thymic progenitors that survived. About two months after transplant, alpha-beta T cells reportedly came from several hundred expanded graft clones.

The CDR3 has 15 amino acids. The V gene's germline CDR1 is LGHDT and CDR2 YNNKEL (reference sequence). V was pared by 9 bases and J by 4 bases, with 18 bases between. Unique molecular identifiers featured in how the TCRbeta library was prepared. Each CDR3 protein is one row after TCRdb ran MiXCR on the PCR reads. The repertoire holds 500,000 or so distinct CDR3 sequences, with 10% to 12% as singletons. This clonotype was counted between two and nine times. The target antigen is unknown. The sequence came from a female patient aged 2-9 years who had a stem cell transplant for aplastic anemia, so the T cells may come from the graft donor. The sequences come from PBMCs, mostly from graft donor cells, collected 180 days after TCRalphabeta/CD19-depleted stem cell transplant. The rearrangement links TRBV3-1 to TRBJ2-2; a possible D gene is TRBD2 (5 bases). CDR3 sequence: CASKGGPSATGELFF. CDR3 in DNA: TGTGCCAGTAAAGGAGGACCCTCTGCCACCGGGGAGCTGTTTTTT.